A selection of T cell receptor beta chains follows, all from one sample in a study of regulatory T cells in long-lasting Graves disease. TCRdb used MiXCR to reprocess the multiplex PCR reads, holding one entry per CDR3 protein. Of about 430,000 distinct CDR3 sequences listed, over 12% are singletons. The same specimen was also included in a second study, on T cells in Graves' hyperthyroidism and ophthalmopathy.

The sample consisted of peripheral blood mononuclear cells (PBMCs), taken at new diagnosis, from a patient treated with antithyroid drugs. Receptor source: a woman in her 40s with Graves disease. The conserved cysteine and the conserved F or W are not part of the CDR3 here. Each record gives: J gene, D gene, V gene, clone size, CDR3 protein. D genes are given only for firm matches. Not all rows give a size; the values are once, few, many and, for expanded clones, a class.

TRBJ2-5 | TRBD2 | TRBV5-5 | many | ASSQGLARGETQY
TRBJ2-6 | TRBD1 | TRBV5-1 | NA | ASSLDRGWTNVLT
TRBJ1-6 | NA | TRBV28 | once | ASSPIADNSPLH
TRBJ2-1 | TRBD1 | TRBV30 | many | AWSPGQGLYNEQF
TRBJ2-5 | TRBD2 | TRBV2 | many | ASRAGTSQETQY
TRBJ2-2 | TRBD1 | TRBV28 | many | ASSFPQGALSGELF
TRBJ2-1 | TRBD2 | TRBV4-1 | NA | ASSQPGLAGGPRAYNEQF
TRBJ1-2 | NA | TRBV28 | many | ASSLGRSDYGYT
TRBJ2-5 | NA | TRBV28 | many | ASSPIWRGEETQY
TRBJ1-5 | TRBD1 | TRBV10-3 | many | AIKWTGGKQPQH
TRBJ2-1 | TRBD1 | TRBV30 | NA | AWSVDGQGPPG
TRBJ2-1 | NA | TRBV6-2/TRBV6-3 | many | ASSYSELDGEDEQF
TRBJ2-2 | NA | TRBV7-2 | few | ASSEGPRLAGELF
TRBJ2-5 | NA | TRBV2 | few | ASMWGPQETQY
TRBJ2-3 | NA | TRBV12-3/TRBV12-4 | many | ASSPVGSSTDTQY
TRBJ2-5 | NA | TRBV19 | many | ARTIYSPGTQY
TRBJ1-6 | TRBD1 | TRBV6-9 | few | ASSYRGLRGLDNSPLH
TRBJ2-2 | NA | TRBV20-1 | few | SAYIGQTGELF
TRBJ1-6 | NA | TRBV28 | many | ASSLWESDSPLH
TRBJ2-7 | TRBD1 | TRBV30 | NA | AWRYRDREIHEQY
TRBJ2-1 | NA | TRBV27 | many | ASSFGTHNEQF
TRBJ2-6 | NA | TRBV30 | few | AWSIGRGANVLT
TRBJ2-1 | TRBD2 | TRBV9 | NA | ASSVRGLAGGLTSNEQF
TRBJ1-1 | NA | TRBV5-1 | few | ASSLGPQNAEAF
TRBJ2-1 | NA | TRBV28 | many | ASTLSGRPEQF
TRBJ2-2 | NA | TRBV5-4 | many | ASRSTLGGEGTGELF
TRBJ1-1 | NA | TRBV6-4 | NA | ASSGGENTEAF
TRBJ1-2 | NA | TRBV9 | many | ASSVAGDYGYT
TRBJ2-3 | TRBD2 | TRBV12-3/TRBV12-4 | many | ASRGSGLAGVIDTQY
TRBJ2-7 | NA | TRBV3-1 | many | ASSRIQGTEQY
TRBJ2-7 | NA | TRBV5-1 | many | ASSIRTGTYEQY
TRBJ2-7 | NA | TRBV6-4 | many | ASSYVKTGVSYEQY
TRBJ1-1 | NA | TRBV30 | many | AWNRNLGMNTEAF
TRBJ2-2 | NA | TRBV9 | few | ASSVAGSVGGELF
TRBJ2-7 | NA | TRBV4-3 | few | ASSQDLADEQY
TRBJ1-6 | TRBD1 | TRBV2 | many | ASRGDRGNSPLH
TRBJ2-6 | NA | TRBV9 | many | ASRLDPSSGANVLT
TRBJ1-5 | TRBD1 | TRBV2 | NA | ASSEDDRVATYSNQPQH
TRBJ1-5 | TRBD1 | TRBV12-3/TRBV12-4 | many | ASSLGQGYGQPQH
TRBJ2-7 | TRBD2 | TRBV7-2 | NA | ASSYPSGRSPYEQY
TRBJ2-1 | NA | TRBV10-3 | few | AIRPDNHEQF
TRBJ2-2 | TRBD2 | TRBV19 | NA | ASSPVTSGLGDTGELF
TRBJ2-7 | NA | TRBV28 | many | ASSLLGPPTYEQY
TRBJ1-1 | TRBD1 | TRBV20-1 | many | SAREGTGNTEAF
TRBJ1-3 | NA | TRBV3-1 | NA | ASSQKGGFGNTIY
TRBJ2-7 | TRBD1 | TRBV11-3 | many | ASSLEPTGDFSSYEQY
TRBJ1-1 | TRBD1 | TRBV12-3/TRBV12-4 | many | ASSLATLTGFRTEAF